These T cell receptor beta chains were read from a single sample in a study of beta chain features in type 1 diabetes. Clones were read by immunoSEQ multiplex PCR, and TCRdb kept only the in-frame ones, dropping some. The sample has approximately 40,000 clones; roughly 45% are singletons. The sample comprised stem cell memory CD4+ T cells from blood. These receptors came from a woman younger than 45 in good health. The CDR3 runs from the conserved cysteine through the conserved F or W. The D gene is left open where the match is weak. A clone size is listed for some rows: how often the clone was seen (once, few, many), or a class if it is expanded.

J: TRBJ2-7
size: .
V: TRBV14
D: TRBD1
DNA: TGTGCCAGCAGTTCGCCGGGACAGGGATCCTACGAGCAGTACTTC
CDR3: CASSSPGQGSYEQYF

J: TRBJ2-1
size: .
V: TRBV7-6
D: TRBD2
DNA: TGTGCCAGCAGCTTAGGGTCCATGGTAGCGGGAGTTGAGCAGTTCTTC
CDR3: CASSLGSMVAGVEQFF

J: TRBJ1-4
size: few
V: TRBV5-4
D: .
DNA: TGTGCCAGCAGCCCGACTGTCTATAATGAAAAACTGTTTTTT
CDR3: CASSPTVYNEKLFF

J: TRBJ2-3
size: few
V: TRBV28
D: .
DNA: TGTGCCAGCAGTTCCCCTCCTCGCACAGATACGCAGTATTTT
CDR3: CASSSPPRTDTQYF

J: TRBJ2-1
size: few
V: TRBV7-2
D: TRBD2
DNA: TGTGCCAGCAGCTTCGTTGCGGGAGGGCCCTTTTCTGTATTAAATGAGCAGTTCTTC
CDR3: CASSFVAGGPFSVLNEQFF

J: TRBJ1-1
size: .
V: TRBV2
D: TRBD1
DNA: TGTGCCAGCGAACAGGGGTTGAACACTGAAGCTTTCTTT
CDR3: CASEQGLNTEAFF

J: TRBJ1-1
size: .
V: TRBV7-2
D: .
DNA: TGTGCCAGCAGCGCACGAGCTATGCAGGGGAACACTGAAGCTTTCTTT
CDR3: CASSARAMQGNTEAFF

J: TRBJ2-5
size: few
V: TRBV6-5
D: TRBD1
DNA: TGTGCCAGCAGTTACTGGGGACAGCCCCAAGAGACCCAGTACTTC
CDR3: CASSYWGQPQETQYF

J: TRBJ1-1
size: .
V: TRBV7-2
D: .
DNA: TGTGCCAGCAGCTCACCTCCGGGGGTGAACACTGAAGCTTTCTTT
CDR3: CASSSPPGVNTEAFF

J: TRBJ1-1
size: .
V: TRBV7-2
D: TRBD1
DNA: TGTGCCAGCAGCCCAAAACAGGGGGCCTCTTCCACTGAAGCTTTCTTT
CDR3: CASSPKQGASSTEAFF

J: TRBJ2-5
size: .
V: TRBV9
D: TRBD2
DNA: TGTGCCAGCAGCGTAGGGCTAGCGGGAAGAGAGACCCAGTACTTC
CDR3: CASSVGLAGRETQYF

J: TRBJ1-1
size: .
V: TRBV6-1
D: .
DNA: TGTGCCAGCAGTGACCTTCGGGGGGTCGGCACTGAAGCTTTCTTT
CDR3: CASSDLRGVGTEAFF

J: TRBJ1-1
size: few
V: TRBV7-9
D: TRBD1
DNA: TGTGCCAGCAGCGACGCCGGGACAGGGGGGAGAAGAAACACTGAAGCTTTCTTT
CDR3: CASSDAGTGGRRNTEAFF

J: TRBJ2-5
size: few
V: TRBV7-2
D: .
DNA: TGTGCCAGCAGCTTAGGTGGCCAGCCGGGGACCCAGTACTTC
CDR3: CASSLGGQPGTQYF

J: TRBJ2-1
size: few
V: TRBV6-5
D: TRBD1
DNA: TGTGCCAGCAGTGGGACAGGGGCGGGTAAGGGTGAGCAGTTCTTC
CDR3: CASSGTGAGKGEQFF

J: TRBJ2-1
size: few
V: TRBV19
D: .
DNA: TGTGCCAGTTCCCCGGACAGTAGCTCCTACAATGAGCAGTTCTTC
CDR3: CASSPDSSSYNEQFF

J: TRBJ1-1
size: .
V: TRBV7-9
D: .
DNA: TGTGCCAGCAGCTCGAAATCGGGGTGCACTGAAGCTTTCTTT
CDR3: CASSSKSGCTEAFF

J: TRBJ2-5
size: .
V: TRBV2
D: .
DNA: TGTGCCAGCAGTGACATGGGGGGTGAGGAGACCCAGTACTTC
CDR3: CASSDMGGEETQYF

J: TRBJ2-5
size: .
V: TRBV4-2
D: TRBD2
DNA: TGTGCCAGCAGCCAAGATTGGGCTAGCGGGCCTTCAGGAGAGACCCAGTACTTC
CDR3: CASSQDWASGPSGETQYF

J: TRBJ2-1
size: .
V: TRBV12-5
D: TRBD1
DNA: TGTGCTAGTGGTTTGGTACTCGGGCAGGGGGCGAATGAGCAGTTCTTC
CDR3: CASGLVLGQGANEQFF

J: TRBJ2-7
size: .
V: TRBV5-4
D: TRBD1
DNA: TGTGCCAGCAGCTCCCCCGGGACAGGGGTAATCCACGAGCAGTACTTC
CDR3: CASSSPGTGVIHEQYF

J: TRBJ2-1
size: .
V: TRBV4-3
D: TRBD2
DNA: TGCGCCAGCAGCCAACGAGCGGGAGGGAAGTGGCCTGAGCAGTTCTTC
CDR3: CASSQRAGGKWPEQFF

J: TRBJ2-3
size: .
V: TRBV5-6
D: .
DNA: TGTGCCAGCAGCGTCGGAGGGAGTCTCGGGCGAGATACGCAGTATTTT
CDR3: CASSVGGSLGRDTQYF

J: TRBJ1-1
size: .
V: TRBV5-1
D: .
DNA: TGCGCCAGCAGCGGAGGGGTAGCTGAAGCTTTCTTT
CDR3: CASSGGVAEAFF

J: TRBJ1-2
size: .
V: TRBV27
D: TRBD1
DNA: TGTGCCAGCAGTTCAGATAACAGGGGAGCCAGCTATGGCTACACCTTC
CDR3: CASSSDNRGASYGYTF

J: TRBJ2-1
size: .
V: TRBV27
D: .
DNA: TGTGCCAGCAGGACAGAAGAAACAGGAATCTACAATGAGCAGTTCTTC
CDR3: CASRTEETGIYNEQFF

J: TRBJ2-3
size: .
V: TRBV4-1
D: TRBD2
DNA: TGCGCCAGCAGCCAAGGAACTAGCGGGTACACAGATACGCAGTATTTT
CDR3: CASSQGTSGYTDTQYF

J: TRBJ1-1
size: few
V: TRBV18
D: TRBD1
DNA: TGTGCCAGCTCGGAGATCAGACAGGGAGGTACTGAAGCTTTCTTT
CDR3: CASSEIRQGGTEAFF

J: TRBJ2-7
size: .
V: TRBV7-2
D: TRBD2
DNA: TGTGCCAGCAGTTTCCCCGGGACTAGCGGGAGCTACGAGCAGTACTTC
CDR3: CASSFPGTSGSYEQYF

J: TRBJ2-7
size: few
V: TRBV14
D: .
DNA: TGTGCCAGCAGCCATCGGGACTTCTGGGCCTCCTACGAGCAGTACTTC
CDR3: CASSHRDFWASYEQYF

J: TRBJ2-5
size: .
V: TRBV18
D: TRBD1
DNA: TGTGCCAGCTCACCGGGACAGAGAGAGACCCAGTACTTC
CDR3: CASSPGQRETQYF

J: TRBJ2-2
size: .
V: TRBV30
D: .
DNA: TGTGCCTGGAGTGGGGACTCCACCGGGGAGCTGTTTTTT
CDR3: CAWSGDSTGELFF

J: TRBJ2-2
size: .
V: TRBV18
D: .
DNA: TGTGCCAGCTCACCACAGCGGGCGAACACCGGGGAGCTGTTTTTT
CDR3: CASSPQRANTGELFF

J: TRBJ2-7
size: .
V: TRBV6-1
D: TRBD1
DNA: TGTGCCAGCATTAGGGACAGGCACTCCTACGAGCAGTACTTC
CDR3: CASIRDRHSYEQYF